A single sample is the source of the 20 T cell receptor beta chains below, sequenced in a study of blood T cell repertoires in COVID-19. Clones were sequenced by immunoSEQ multiplex PCR, and TCRdb holds only the in-frame ones, with some missing. The sample records about 320,000 clones, 65% to 90% being singletons. Sequenced input: peripheral blood. These receptors all come from a human donor in a cohort sampled during active COVID-19.

The V and J genes are TRBV5-1 and TRBJ2-7; 10 positions match TRBD1. CDR1 is SGHRS, CDR2 YFSETQ, per germline. The CDR3 runs 16 residues. V gave up 0 bases and J gave up 0 bases; unmatched junction bases: 3. CDR3 bases: TGCGCCAGCAGCTTGGCCGGGACAGGGGCCTCCTACGAGCAGTACTTC. Translating gives CASSLAGTGASYEQYF.

Details on this clone: The sample carries other DNA sequences with the same CDR3. This chain joins TRBV19 and TRBJ1-1; tentatively, D is TRBD1 (5 bases). The CDR3 has 12 residues. Trimming shortened V by 3 bases and J by 8 bases, and 10 bases separated the two germline ends. CDR1 is LNHDA, CDR2 SQIVND, per germline (reference sequence). CDR3 region: CASSIGGVEAFF. CDR3 DNA sequence: TGTGCCAGTAGTATTGGAGGGGTGGAAGCTTTCTTT.

V is TRBV5-1 and J is TRBJ2-4; D perhaps matches TRBD1 (6 bases). V gave up 7 bases and J gave up 7 bases, with 12 bases separating them. Looked up from germline, CDR1 is SGHRS and CDR2 is YFSETQ. This CDR3 spans 12 amino acids. The CDR3 sequence: CASRSQGNIQYF. The CDR3 coding sequence is TGCGCCAGCCGGAGCCAGGGGAACATTCAGTACTTC.

The rearrangement links TRBV24-1 to TRBJ1-2, with D possibly being TRBD1 (5 bases). V gave up 2 bases and J gave up 8 bases, with 11 bases separating them. The germline gives CDR1 KGHDR, CDR2 SFDVKD. This CDR3 region has 13 residues. CDR3 loop: CATSDSGNRGYTF. DNA for the CDR3: TGTGCCACCAGTGATTCAGGGAATCGCGGCTACACCTTC.

The V and J genes are TRBV2 and TRBJ1-6; 8 bases are shared with TRBD1. This CDR3 is built from 15 residues. Germline values: CDR1 SNHLY, CDR2 FYNNEI. With V trimmed by 4 bases and J by 10 bases, 9 bases remained unmatched. The DNA for the CDR3 is TGTGCCAGCAGTGTTGCAGGGGGCATAATATCACCCCTCCACTTT. Encoded protein: CASSVAGGIISPLHF.

The genes are TRBV2 and TRBJ2-7; 8 bases are shared with TRBD2. The V gene end was trimmed by 6 bases and the J gene end by 1 base; junction bases not matched to a gene: 5. The CDR3 has 14 amino acids. Germline assignment: CDR1 SNHLY and CDR2 FYNNEI. In nucleotides, the CDR3 is TGTGCCAGCAGGCCTGGCGGGGGGTCCTACGAGCAGTACTTC. Translated: CASRPGGGSYEQYF. The full variable domain, with the rest looked up from reference TRBV2 and TRBJ2-7, is EPEVTQTPSHQVTQMGQEVILRCVPISNHLYFYWYRQILGQKVEFLVSFYNNEISEKSEIFDDQFSVERPDGSNFTLKIRSTKLEDSAMYFCASRPGGGSYEQYFGPGTRLTVT.

This clone occurred many times. The chain has TRBV2 and TRBJ1-2; D perhaps matches TRBD1 (6 bases). The CDR3 loop spans 15 amino acids. With 6 bases removed from V and 7 bases from J, the gap between germline ends came to 21 bases. Germline CDR1 and CDR2: SNHLY and FYNNEI. The CDR3 coding sequence is TGTGCCAGCAGAGTCCCCAGGGGTCTTCACTCTGGCTACACCTTC. The encoded protein is CASRVPRGLHSGYTF.

The chain combines TRBV6-5 with TRBJ1-5; D may be TRBD1 (6 bases). The germline CDR1 and CDR2 sequences are MNHEY and SVGAGI. CDR3 length: 15 amino acids. Trimming shortened V by 4 bases and J by 7 bases, and 17 bases separated the two germline ends. The CDR3 DNA reads as TGTGCCAGCAGTTTCCGACAGGCTTCTTTCCAGCCCCAGCATTTT. This encodes CASSFRQASFQPQHF.

The rearrangement uses TRBV14 and TRBJ1-2; TRBD1 matches at 10 bases. The V gene's germline CDR1 is SGHDN and CDR2 FVKESK. This CDR3 is 15 amino acids long. With V trimmed by 5 bases and J by 5 bases, 8 bases remained unmatched. For the CDR3, the DNA is TGTGCCAGCAGCTATCGGGACAGGGGACTTTATGGCTACACCTTC. This sequence encodes CASSYRDRGLYGYTF.

This chain joins TRBV5-6 and TRBJ1-2; TRBD1 might be the D (5 bases). Germline values: CDR1 SGHDT, CDR2 YYEEEE. CDR3 length: 14 amino acids. V was trimmed by 4 bases and J by 8 bases, leaving 18 bases between them. Here the CDR3 DNA reads TGTGCCAGCAGCCCCCTGGAGGGGAGGTACGGCTACACCTTC. Amino acids: CASSPLEGRYGYTF.

This chain joins TRBV5-1 and TRBJ2-7; D remains unclear. CDR1 is SGHRS and CDR2 is YFSETQ in the germline V gene. The ends were cut back, 0 bases at V and 1 base at J, with 8 bases in the middle. CDR3 size: 14 residues. CDR3 amino acids: CASSLAVPSYEQYF. CDR3 DNA: TGCGCCAGCAGCTTGGCGGTCCCATCCTACGAGCAGTACTTC.

The sample holds a few counts of this clone. The chain is built from TRBV6-5 and TRBJ1-1; the D is unclear. Germline CDR1 is MNHEY and CDR2 is SVGAGI. This CDR3 contains 16 residues. Trimming removed 0 bases at V and 2 bases at J, with 13 bases between. The CDR3 region has the DNA TGTGCCAGCAGTTACTCTAATAGAGGGTATAACACTGAAGCTTTCTTT. Protein sequence: CASSYSNRGYNTEAFF.

The gene calls are TRBV10-3 and TRBJ1-2; 10 bases agree with TRBD1. Germline CDR1 ENHRY, CDR2 SYGVKD. This CDR3 contains 18 residues. The junction had 15 bases not matched to a gene; V was cut back by 3 bases and J by 5 bases. The CDR3 here is CAISDRDRGQTGSYGYTF. DNA for the CDR3: TGTGCCATCAGTGACCGGGACAGGGGCCAAACTGGGTCTTATGGCTACACCTTC.

The gene calls are TRBV20-1 and TRBJ2-7; D perhaps matches TRBD2 (5 bases). Looked up from germline, CDR1 is DFQATT and CDR2 is SNEGSKA (reference sequence). The CDR3 is 11 amino acids. V was trimmed by 5 bases and J by 3 bases, leaving 8 bases between them. The chain's CDR3 is CSAVAGYEQYF. CDR3 coding DNA: TGCAGTGCTGTCGCGGGCTACGAGCAGTACTTC.

This clone was counted a single time. This rearrangement joins TRBV2 to TRBJ2-2, with TRBD1 as a possible D gene (5 bases). The V end was cut by 2 bases, the J end by 1 base, with 17 bases between. Germline loops: CDR1 SNHLY, CDR2 FYNNEI. This CDR3 region has 18 residues. The CDR3 loop reads CASSEQLVTALNTGELFF. The CDR3 DNA is TGTGCCAGCAGTGAACAATTGGTGACAGCTTTGAACACCGGGGAGCTGTTTTTT. Filled out from reference TRBV2 and TRBJ2-2, the complete variable domain reads EPEVTQTPSHQVTQMGQEVILRCVPISNHLYFYWYRQILGQKVEFLVSFYNNEISEKSEIFDDQFSVERPDGSNFTLKIRSTKLEDSAMYFCASSEQLVTALNTGELFFGEGSRLTVL.

This clone came up a few times. Within the sample, other DNA sequences also encode this same CDR3. The chain carries TRBV10-3 and TRBJ2-7; D is possibly TRBD1 (6 bases). The V gene's germline CDR1 is ENHRY and CDR2 SYGVKD. With 6 bases removed from V and 2 bases from J, the gap between germline ends came to 8 bases. CDR3 length: 12 amino acids. CDR3 sequence reads: CAIRDSTYEQYF. The CDR3 DNA is TGTGCCATCAGGGACAGCACCTACGAGCAGTACTTC.

V gene TRBV5-1 combines with J gene TRBJ1-5; D unclear. The CDR3 extends over 14 amino acids. Trimming cost V 0 bases and J 14 bases, with 18 bases left between them. Germline V gives CDR1 SGHRS, CDR2 YFSETQ. The CDR3 reads CASSLGESETEKHF. The CDR3 DNA is TGCGCCAGCAGCTTGGGGGAGAGCGAGACGGAAAAGCATTTT.

V and J are TRBV4-1 and TRBJ1-2; 9 nucleotides agree with TRBD1. Germline lookup yields CDR1 MGHRA and CDR2 YSYEKL. This CDR3 is built from 18 residues. The V and J ends lost 4 bases and 2 bases, in that order; junction bases with no gene match: 14. The CDR3 loop reads CASSRRCTGTGTNYGYTF. CDR3 DNA sequence: TGCGCCAGCAGCCGGAGATGTACCGGGACAGGGACAAACTATGGCTACACCTTC.

V gene TRBV7-9 combines with J gene TRBJ2-5; TRBD2 might be the D (5 bases). V was cut by 4 bases and J by 5 bases, with 17 bases left in between. The CDR3 consists of 15 residues. The germline gives CDR1 SEHNR, CDR2 FQNEAQ (reference sequence). This CDR3 is CASSSSVGVAETQYF. In DNA form, the CDR3 reads TGTGCCAGCAGCTCCTCGGTTGGAGTAGCGGAGACCCAGTACTTC.

The chain links TRBV12-3 or TRBV12-4 to TRBJ2-7; perhaps TRBD2 as D (5 bases). This CDR3 is built from 13 residues. Trimming took 4 bases from V and 5 from J, leaving 12 bases between them. The CDR3 DNA reads TGTGCCAGCAGTTCGGACTCTAAGAACGAGCAGTACTTC. Its protein is CASSSDSKNEQYF.